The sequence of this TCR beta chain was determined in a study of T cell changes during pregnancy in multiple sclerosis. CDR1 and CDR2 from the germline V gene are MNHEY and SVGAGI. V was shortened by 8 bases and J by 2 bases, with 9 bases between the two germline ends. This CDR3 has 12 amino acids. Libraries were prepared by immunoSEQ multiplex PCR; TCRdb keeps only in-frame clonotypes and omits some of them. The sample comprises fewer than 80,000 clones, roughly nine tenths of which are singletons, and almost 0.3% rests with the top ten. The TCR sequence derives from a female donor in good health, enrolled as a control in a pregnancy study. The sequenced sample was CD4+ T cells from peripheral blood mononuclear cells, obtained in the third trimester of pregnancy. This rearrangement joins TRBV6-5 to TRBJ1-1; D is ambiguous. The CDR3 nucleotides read TGTGCCAGCGGCCGGGAAAACACTGAAGCTTTCTTT. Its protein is CASGRENTEAFF.